A selection of T cell receptor beta chains follows, all from one sample in a study of CD8+ T cells in alopecia areata. Method: immunoSEQ multiplex PCR; TCRdb's copy keeps in-frame clones and lacks some. The sample comprises 160,000 or so clones, just over 65% of which are singletons, and 0.9% to 1% rests with the top ten. The sample consisted of CD4+ T cells sorted from blood, taken at week 4, from a patient treated with tofacitinib. These TCRs come from a human donor with alopecia areata. CDR3s include the opening cysteine and the closing phenylalanine or tryptophan. The D gene is left open where the match is weak. A row's size may be missing; if present it is once, few, many or a size class.

V gene: TRBV2; D gene: -; clone size: -; J gene: TRBJ2-4; CDR3 DNA: TGTGCCAGCAGACAAGGAGAGGTCGCGCGCCTTGTTTTC; CDR3 protein: CASRQGEVARLVF
V gene: TRBV29-1; D gene: -; clone size: -; J gene: TRBJ1-2; CDR3 DNA: TGCAGCGTTGTGGTGGGCTATGGCTACACCTTC; CDR3 protein: CSVVVGYGYTF
V gene: TRBV29-1; D gene: TRBD1; clone size: -; J gene: TRBJ1-6; CDR3 DNA: TGCAGCGTCCGGACAGGGGTTAATTCACCCCTCCACTTT; CDR3 protein: CSVRTGVNSPLHF
V gene: TRBV27; D gene: -; clone size: -; J gene: TRBJ2-6; CDR3 DNA: TGTGCCAGCAGTTTTGGGCAGGCGGCCAACGTCCTGACTTTC; CDR3 protein: CASSFGQAANVLTF
V gene: TRBV30; D gene: -; clone size: few; J gene: TRBJ2-5; CDR3 DNA: TGTGCCTGGGGAGACCTAGGGGTTTTTGGGACCCAGTACTTC; CDR3 protein: CAWGDLGVFGTQYF
V gene: TRBV4-2; D gene: -; clone size: -; J gene: TRBJ2-1; CDR3 DNA: TGTGCCAGCAGCCAAGTCTTGGGGGGGGCTAGTGAGCAGTTCTTC; CDR3 protein: CASSQVLGGASEQFF
V gene: TRBV29-1; D gene: TRBD2; clone size: -; J gene: TRBJ2-2; CDR3 DNA: TGCAGCGTTGGAGCGGGATCCGGGGAGCTGTTTTTT; CDR3 protein: CSVGAGSGELFF
V gene: TRBV7-9; D gene: TRBD1; clone size: -; J gene: TRBJ2-7; CDR3 DNA: TGTGCCAGCAGACCTTGGGACAGACCGTACGAGCAGTACTTC; CDR3 protein: CASRPWDRPYEQYF
V gene: TRBV18; D gene: -; clone size: -; J gene: TRBJ2-6; CDR3 DNA: TGTGCCAGCTCACCCCTCGGCGGAGGGGCTGGGGCCAACGTCCTGACTTTC; CDR3 protein: CASSPLGGGAGANVLTF
V gene: TRBV29-1; D gene: -; clone size: -; J gene: TRBJ2-3; CDR3 DNA: TGCAGCGTTCAACACGGGGGAGGAACGCAGTATTTT; CDR3 protein: CSVQHGGGTQYF
V gene: TRBV4-1; D gene: TRBD1; clone size: -; J gene: TRBJ1-5; CDR3 DNA: TGCGCCAGCAGCCAGAACACAGGGGGCGGCCAGCCCCAGCATTTT; CDR3 protein: CASSQNTGGGQPQHF
V gene: TRBV4-1; D gene: -; clone size: few; J gene: TRBJ2-3; CDR3 DNA: TGCGCCAGCAGCCACCAGGTGATGGGGCCAGATACGCAGTATTTT; CDR3 protein: CASSHQVMGPDTQYF
V gene: TRBV29-1; D gene: -; clone size: -; J gene: TRBJ2-4; CDR3 DNA: TGCAGCGTTGCGGTAGGGTCCCAAAACATTCAGTACTTC; CDR3 protein: CSVAVGSQNIQYF
V gene: TRBV27; D gene: -; clone size: -; J gene: TRBJ1-5; CDR3 DNA: TGTGCCAGCAGGCCCCATAGCAATCAGCCCCAGCATTTT; CDR3 protein: CASRPHSNQPQHF
V gene: TRBV30; D gene: -; clone size: -; J gene: TRBJ2-7; CDR3 DNA: TGTGCCTGGAGTGTAATTAGGTTCGAGCAGTACTTC; CDR3 protein: CAWSVIRFEQYF
V gene: TRBV19; D gene: -; clone size: many; J gene: TRBJ1-4; CDR3 DNA: TGTGCCACTCAGGAGTGGGATGGTGAAAAACTGTTTTTT; CDR3 protein: CATQEWDGEKLFF
V gene: TRBV5-1; D gene: TRBD1; clone size: -; J gene: TRBJ2-7; CDR3 DNA: TGCGCCAGCAGCTTGGTGTGGACAGGGGGCGGCGAGCAGTACTTC; CDR3 protein: CASSLVWTGGGEQYF
V gene: TRBV5-6; D gene: TRBD1; clone size: -; J gene: TRBJ1-2; CDR3 DNA: TGTGCCAGCAGCCCAGAAAGGACAGGGTTCTCTGGCTACACCTTC; CDR3 protein: CASSPERTGFSGYTF
V gene: TRBV27; D gene: TRBD2; clone size: -; J gene: TRBJ2-5; CDR3 DNA: TGTGCCAGCAGACCTCTAGCGGGGGGATTGTACCAAGAGACCCAGTACTTC; CDR3 protein: CASRPLAGGLYQETQYF
V gene: TRBV9; D gene: TRBD1; clone size: -; J gene: TRBJ2-5; CDR3 DNA: TGTGCCAGCAGCGAGACAGGGGAACAGACCCAGTACTTC; CDR3 protein: CASSETGEQTQYF
V gene: TRBV7-9; D gene: -; clone size: -; J gene: TRBJ1-2; CDR3 DNA: TGTGCCAGCAGTGCGGGACGGAGCTATGGCTACACCTTC; CDR3 protein: CASSAGRSYGYTF
V gene: TRBV29-1; D gene: -; clone size: few; J gene: TRBJ2-7; CDR3 DNA: TGCAGCGTGGGGAGAGGGGGGATTTACGAGCAGTACTTC; CDR3 protein: CSVGRGGIYEQYF
V gene: TRBV5-8; D gene: -; clone size: once; J gene: TRBJ1-5; CDR3 DNA: TGTGCCAGCAGCTTGGGGGGGGGAACGAATCAGCCCCAGCATTTT; CDR3 protein: CASSLGGGTNQPQHF
V gene: TRBV23-1; D gene: -; clone size: -; J gene: TRBJ1-1; CDR3 DNA: TGCGCCAGCAGGCACCCCCTGAACACTGAAGCTTTCTTT; CDR3 protein: CASRHPLNTEAFF
V gene: TRBV30; D gene: -; clone size: once; J gene: TRBJ1-4; CDR3 DNA: TGTGCCTGGAGTAGTGGCGCCTTCCGTAAACTTTTT; CDR3 protein: CAWSSGAFRKLF
V gene: TRBV4-2; D gene: -; clone size: -; J gene: TRBJ2-4; CDR3 DNA: TGTGCCAGCAGCCAAGGCCCCCTAGGCATTCAGTACTTC; CDR3 protein: CASSQGPLGIQYF
V gene: TRBV18; D gene: -; clone size: -; J gene: TRBJ2-7; CDR3 DNA: TGTGCCAGCTCACCCGTTCAACCAGCTTCCTACGAGCAGTACTTC; CDR3 protein: CASSPVQPASYEQYF
V gene: TRBV5-4; D gene: -; clone size: -; J gene: TRBJ2-5; CDR3 DNA: TGTGCCAGCAGCGGCCCCCGGGGGCAGACCCAGTACTTC; CDR3 protein: CASSGPRGQTQYF
V gene: TRBV29-1; D gene: -; clone size: few; J gene: TRBJ1-2; CDR3 DNA: TGCAGCGTGTCGCCCGGAGCCCATGGCTACACCTTC; CDR3 protein: CSVSPGAHGYTF
V gene: TRBV28; D gene: -; clone size: -; J gene: TRBJ1-4; CDR3 DNA: TGTGCCACCACTGGACAGCCCTTTGAAAAACTGTTTTTT; CDR3 protein: CATTGQPFEKLFF
V gene: TRBV5-1; D gene: -; clone size: -; J gene: TRBJ2-5; CDR3 DNA: TGCGCCAGCATGACCCGGGACCGAGACCAAGAGACCCAGTACTTC; CDR3 protein: CASMTRDRDQETQYF
V gene: TRBV29-1; D gene: TRBD1; clone size: -; J gene: TRBJ2-5; CDR3 DNA: TGCAGCGTTGGTAGACAGGGGCGAGAGACCCAGTACTTC; CDR3 protein: CSVGRQGRETQYF
V gene: TRBV5-1; D gene: -; clone size: -; J gene: TRBJ2-3; CDR3 DNA: TGCGCCAGCAGCTTGGCCGGGGGAGATACGCAGTATTTT; CDR3 protein: CASSLAGGDTQYF
V gene: TRBV9; D gene: TRBD1; clone size: -; J gene: TRBJ2-2; CDR3 DNA: TGTGCCAGCAGCGCAGATACAGGGGGCCACGGGGAGCTGTTTTTT; CDR3 protein: CASSADTGGHGELFF
V gene: TRBV30; D gene: TRBD1; clone size: -; J gene: TRBJ1-5; CDR3 DNA: TGTGCCTGGAGTTCCGGGACAGGGGCTCAGCCCCAGCATTTT; CDR3 protein: CAWSSGTGAQPQHF
V gene: TRBV7-9; D gene: -; clone size: -; J gene: TRBJ1-2; CDR3 DNA: TGTGCCAGCAGCGGAGGGCTCCATAACTATGGCTACACCTTC; CDR3 protein: CASSGGLHNYGYTF
V gene: TRBV4-1; D gene: -; clone size: -; J gene: TRBJ1-6; CDR3 DNA: TGCGCCAGCAGCCAAGTCAGGCAATCACCCCTCCACTTT; CDR3 protein: CASSQVRQSPLHF
V gene: TRBV29-1; D gene: -; clone size: few; J gene: TRBJ2-3; CDR3 DNA: TGCAGCACCTCCGGGACAGCGGGGACAGATACGCAGTATTTT; CDR3 protein: CSTSGTAGTDTQYF
V gene: TRBV4-2; D gene: -; clone size: -; J gene: TRBJ2-7; CDR3 DNA: TGTGCCAGCAGCCAAGTAGGGCAGGTCTACGAGCAGTACTTC; CDR3 protein: CASSQVGQVYEQYF
V gene: TRBV19; D gene: -; clone size: -; J gene: TRBJ1-5; CDR3 DNA: TGTGCCAGCTGCGATAGCAATCAGCCCCAGCATTTT; CDR3 protein: CASCDSNQPQHF
V gene: TRBV30; D gene: TRBD2; clone size: once; J gene: TRBJ2-1; CDR3 DNA: TGTGCCTTATCCCAGCGGGGGAGCTCCTACAATGAGCAGTTCTTC; CDR3 protein: CALSQRGSSYNEQFF
V gene: TRBV29-1; D gene: -; clone size: -; J gene: TRBJ1-1; CDR3 DNA: TGCAGCGTTGTGACAGCTAGTATGAACACTGAAGCTTTCTTT; CDR3 protein: CSVVTASMNTEAFF
V gene: TRBV30; D gene: -; clone size: -; J gene: TRBJ2-3; CDR3 DNA: TGTGCCTGGACCAGCGGGACAGATACGCAGTATTTT; CDR3 protein: CAWTSGTDTQYF
V gene: TRBV4-3; D gene: -; clone size: few; J gene: TRBJ2-7; CDR3 DNA: TGCGCCAGCAGCCAAGAAATTATGGACGAGCAGTACTTC; CDR3 protein: CASSQEIMDEQYF
V gene: TRBV29-1; D gene: -; clone size: -; J gene: TRBJ2-2; CDR3 DNA: TGCAGCACATGGACGGCGAACACCGGGGAGCTGTTTTTT; CDR3 protein: CSTWTANTGELFF
V gene: TRBV9; D gene: -; clone size: -; J gene: TRBJ1-1; CDR3 DNA: TGTGCCAGCAGCCCAGAGGTCTGGGTTGGGACTGAAGCTTTCTTT; CDR3 protein: CASSPEVWVGTEAFF
V gene: TRBV29-1; D gene: -; clone size: -; J gene: TRBJ1-4; CDR3 DNA: TGCAGCGTAGATCGCGGGGGAAGAGTGTTTTTT; CDR3 protein: CSVDRGGRVFF
V gene: TRBV9; D gene: -; clone size: -; J gene: TRBJ1-1; CDR3 DNA: TGTGCCAGCAGCCCGCGAAGCTACAAGAACACTGAAGCTTTCTTT; CDR3 protein: CASSPRSYKNTEAFF
V gene: TRBV5-1; D gene: TRBD1; clone size: few; J gene: TRBJ2-7; CDR3 DNA: TGCGCCAGCAGCGTAAGGACAGGGCGTTACGAGCAGTACTTC; CDR3 protein: CASSVRTGRYEQYF
V gene: TRBV7-9; D gene: -; clone size: -; J gene: TRBJ2-7; CDR3 DNA: TGTGCCAGCAGCTTACGACAGGGAGGCGAGCAGTACTTC; CDR3 protein: CASSLRQGGEQYF
V gene: TRBV9; D gene: -; clone size: once; J gene: TRBJ1-5; CDR3 DNA: TGTGCCAGCAGCGTAGACGGGTTTGGCAATCAGCCCCAGCATTTT; CDR3 protein: CASSVDGFGNQPQHF